This T cell receptor beta chain was found in a study of beta chain features in type 1 diabetes. This clone has a handful of counts. Its antigen is undetermined. Investigators reverse transcribed all isolated RNA, so they sequenced expressed TCRB transcripts. For naive, central memory and regulatory T cell samples, reads averaged about 3.7 million. The data were produced by immunoSEQ multiplex PCR, yet TCRdb's version contains in-frame clones alone and is incomplete. The profile covers hundreds of thousands of clones, with over 10% appearing a single time and 0.02% to 0.025% taken by the ten largest. Germline V gene data show CDR1 as LNHDA and CDR2 as SQIVND (reference sequence). V lost 6 bases to trimming and J lost 5 bases, with 11 bases between them. This CDR3 comprises 13 residues. Study-level findings and limits: Naive, central memory and Treg TCRB repertoires seemed to resemble each other more closely in patients than they did in healthy donors. Shorter TCRB CDR3s, moderately but significantly so, were found in Type 1 diabetes patients in all four CD4+ subsets.

Source material: naive CD4+ T cells from blood. V and J are TRBV19 and TRBJ2-1; a possible D gene is TRBD1 (5 bases). This clonotype was obtained from a man in his late teens or twenties with type 1 diabetes. DNA for the CDR3: TGTGCCAGTAGCCGGACACATAACAATGAGCAGTTCTTC. This translates into CASSRTHNNEQFF.